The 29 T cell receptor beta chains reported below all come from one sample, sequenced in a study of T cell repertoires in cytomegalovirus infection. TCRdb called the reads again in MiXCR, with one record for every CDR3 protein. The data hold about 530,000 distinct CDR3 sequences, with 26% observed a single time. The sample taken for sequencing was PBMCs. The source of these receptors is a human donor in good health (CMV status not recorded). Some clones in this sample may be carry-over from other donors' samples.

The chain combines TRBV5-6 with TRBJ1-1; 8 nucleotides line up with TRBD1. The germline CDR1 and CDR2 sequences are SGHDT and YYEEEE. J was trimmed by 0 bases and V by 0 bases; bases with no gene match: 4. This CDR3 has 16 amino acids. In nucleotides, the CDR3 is TGTGCCAGCAGCTTGGAAACAGGGGGGGTGAACACTGAAGCTTTCTTT. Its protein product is CASSLETGGVNTEAFF.

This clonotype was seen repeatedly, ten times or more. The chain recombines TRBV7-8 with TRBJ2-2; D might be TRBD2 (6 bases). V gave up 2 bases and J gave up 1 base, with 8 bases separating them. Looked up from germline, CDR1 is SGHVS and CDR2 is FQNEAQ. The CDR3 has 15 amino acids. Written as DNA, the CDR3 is TGTGCCAGCAGCTTATTCGGGAGGAACACCGGGGAGCTGTTTTTT. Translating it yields CASSLFGRNTGELFF. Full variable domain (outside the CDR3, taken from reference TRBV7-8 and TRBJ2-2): GAGVSQSPRYKVAKRGQDVALRCDPISGHVSLFWYQQALGQGPEFLTYFQNEAQLDKSGLPSDRFFAERPEGSVSTLKIQRTQQEDSAVYLCASSLFGRNTGELFFGEGSRLTVL.

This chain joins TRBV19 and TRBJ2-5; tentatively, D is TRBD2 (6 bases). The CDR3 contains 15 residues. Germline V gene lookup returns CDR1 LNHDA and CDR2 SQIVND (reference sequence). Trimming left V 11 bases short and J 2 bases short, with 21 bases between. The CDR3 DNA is TGTGCCCGGGACGTTTGGCGGGGCAGACAAGAGACCCAGTACTTC. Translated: CARDVWRGRQETQYF. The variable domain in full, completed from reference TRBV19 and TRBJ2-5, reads DGGITQSPKYLFRKEGQNVTLSCEQNLNHDAMYWYRQDPGQGLRLIYYSQIVNDFQKGDIAEGYSVSREKKESFPLTVTSAQKNPTAFYLCARDVWRGRQETQYFGPGTRLLVL.

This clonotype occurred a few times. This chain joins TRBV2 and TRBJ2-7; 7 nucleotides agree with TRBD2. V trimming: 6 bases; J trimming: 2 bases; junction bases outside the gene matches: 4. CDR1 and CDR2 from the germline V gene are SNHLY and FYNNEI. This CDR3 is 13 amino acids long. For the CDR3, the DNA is TGTGCCAGCAGAAGCGGGACCGCCTACGAGCAGTACGTC. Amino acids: CASRSGTAYEQYV.

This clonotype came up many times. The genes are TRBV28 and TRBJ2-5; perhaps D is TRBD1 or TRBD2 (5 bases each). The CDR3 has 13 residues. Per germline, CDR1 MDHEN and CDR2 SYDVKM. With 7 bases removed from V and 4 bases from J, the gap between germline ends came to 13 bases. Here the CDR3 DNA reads TGTGCCAGCACCCAGGGCCGGGGAGAGACCCAGTACTTC. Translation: CASTQGRGETQYF.

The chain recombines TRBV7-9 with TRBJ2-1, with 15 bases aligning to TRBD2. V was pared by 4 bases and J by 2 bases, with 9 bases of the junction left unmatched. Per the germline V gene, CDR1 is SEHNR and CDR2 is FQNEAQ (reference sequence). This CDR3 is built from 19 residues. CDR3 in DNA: TGTGCCAGCAGCTCCCTACGGACTAGCGGGAGGGGGGCCTACAATGAGCAGTTCTTC. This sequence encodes CASSSLRTSGRGAYNEQFF.

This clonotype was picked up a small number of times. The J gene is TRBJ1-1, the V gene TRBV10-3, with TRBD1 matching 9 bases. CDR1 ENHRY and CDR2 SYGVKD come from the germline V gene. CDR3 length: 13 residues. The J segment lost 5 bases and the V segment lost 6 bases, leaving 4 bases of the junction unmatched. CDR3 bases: TGTGCCATCAGGCCGGACAGGGGAACTGAAGCTTTCTTT. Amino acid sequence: CAIRPDRGTEAFF.

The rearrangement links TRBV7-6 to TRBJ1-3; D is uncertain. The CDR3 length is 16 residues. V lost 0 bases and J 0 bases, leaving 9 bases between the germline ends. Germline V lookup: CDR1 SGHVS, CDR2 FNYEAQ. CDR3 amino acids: CASSLATANSGNTIYF. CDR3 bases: TGTGCCAGCAGCTTAGCTACCGCTAACTCTGGAAACACCATATATTTT.

The CDR3 DNA sequence: TGTGCCACCCTCCCTGTGGGACAGGGGAGCTATGGCTACACCTTC. Translating gives CATLPVGQGSYGYTF. This chain links TRBV19 with TRBJ1-2; 10 bases are a match to TRBD1. Losses at the gene ends were 10 bases for V and 4 bases for J; bases not matched to a gene: 12. The CDR3 covers 15 residues. From germline, CDR1 is LNHDA and CDR2 SQIVND (reference sequence).

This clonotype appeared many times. The CDR3 loop reads CASSLDTLNEKLFF. CDR3 nucleotides: TGTGCCAGCAGCCTCGACACCCTTAATGAAAAACTGTTTTTT. The chain recombines TRBV7-9 with TRBJ1-4; D gene uncertain. The CDR3 extends over 14 amino acids. Trimming cost V 5 bases and J 4 bases, with 11 bases left between them. Germline CDR1 and CDR2: SEHNR and FQNEAQ (reference sequence).

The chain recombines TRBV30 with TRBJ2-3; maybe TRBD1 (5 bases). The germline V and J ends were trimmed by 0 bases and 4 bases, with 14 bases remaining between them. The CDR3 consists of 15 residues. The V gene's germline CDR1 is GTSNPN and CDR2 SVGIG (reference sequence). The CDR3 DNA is TGTGCCTGGAGTGTAAGAGCCCTAGGGGCAGATACGCAGTATTTT. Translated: CAWSVRALGADTQYF.

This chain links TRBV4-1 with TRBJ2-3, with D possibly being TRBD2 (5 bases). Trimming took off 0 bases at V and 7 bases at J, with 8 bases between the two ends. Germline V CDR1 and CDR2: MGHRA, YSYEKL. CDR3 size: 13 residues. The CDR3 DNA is TGCGCCAGCAGCCAAGAAGGCGGGTATACGCAGTATTTT. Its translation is CASSQEGGYTQYF.

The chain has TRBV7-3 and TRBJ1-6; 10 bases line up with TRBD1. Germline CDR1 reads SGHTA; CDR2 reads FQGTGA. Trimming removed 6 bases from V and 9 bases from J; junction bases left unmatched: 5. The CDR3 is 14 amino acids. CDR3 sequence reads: CASSAGTGVSPLHF. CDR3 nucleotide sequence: TGTGCCAGCAGTGCTGGGACAGGGGTTTCACCCCTCCACTTT.

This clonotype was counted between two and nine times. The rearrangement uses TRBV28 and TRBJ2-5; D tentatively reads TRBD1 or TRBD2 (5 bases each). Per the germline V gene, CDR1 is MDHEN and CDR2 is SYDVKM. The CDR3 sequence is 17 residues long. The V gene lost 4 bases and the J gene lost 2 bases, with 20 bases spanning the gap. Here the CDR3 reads CASSYNYGAVLQETQYF. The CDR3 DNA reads TGTGCCAGCAGTTATAATTACGGGGCAGTACTACAAGAGACCCAGTACTTC.

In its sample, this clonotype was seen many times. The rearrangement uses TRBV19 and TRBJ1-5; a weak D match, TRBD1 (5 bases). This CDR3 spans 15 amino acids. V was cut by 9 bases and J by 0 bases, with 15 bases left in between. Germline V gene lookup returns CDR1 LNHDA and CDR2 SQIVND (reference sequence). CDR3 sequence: CASRRGINSNQPQHF. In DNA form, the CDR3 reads TGTGCCAGCCGTAGGGGCATTAATAGCAATCAGCCCCAGCATTTT.

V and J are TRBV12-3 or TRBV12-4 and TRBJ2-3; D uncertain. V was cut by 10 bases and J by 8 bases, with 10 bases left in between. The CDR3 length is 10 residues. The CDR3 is CATAEGTQYF. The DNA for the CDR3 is TGTGCCACCGCGGAAGGTACGCAGTATTTT.

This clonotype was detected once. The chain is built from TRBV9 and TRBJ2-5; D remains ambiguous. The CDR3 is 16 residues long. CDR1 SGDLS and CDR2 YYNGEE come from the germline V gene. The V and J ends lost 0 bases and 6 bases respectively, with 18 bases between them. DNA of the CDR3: TGTGCCAGCAGCGTAGGGTTGGAGCTGAGCGAGAAGACCCAGTACTTC. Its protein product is CASSVGLELSEKTQYF.

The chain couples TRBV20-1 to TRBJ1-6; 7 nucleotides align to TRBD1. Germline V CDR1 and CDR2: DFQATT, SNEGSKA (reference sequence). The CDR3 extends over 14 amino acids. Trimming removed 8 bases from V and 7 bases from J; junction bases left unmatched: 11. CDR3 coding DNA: TGCAGTTCATCCGCGGGACAGCGAAATTCACCCCTCCACTTT. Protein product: CSSSAGQRNSPLHF.

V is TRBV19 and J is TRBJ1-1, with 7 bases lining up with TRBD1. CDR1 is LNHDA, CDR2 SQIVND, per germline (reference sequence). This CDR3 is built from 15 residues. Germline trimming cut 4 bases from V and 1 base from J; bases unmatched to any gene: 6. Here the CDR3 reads CASSRWDRSNTEAFF. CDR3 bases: TGTGCCAGTAGTAGGTGGGACAGATCGAACACTGAAGCTTTCTTT.

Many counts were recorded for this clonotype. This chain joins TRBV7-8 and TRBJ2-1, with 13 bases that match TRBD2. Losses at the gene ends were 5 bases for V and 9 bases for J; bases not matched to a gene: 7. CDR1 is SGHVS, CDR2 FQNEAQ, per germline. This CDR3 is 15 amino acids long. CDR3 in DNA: TGTGCCAGCAGCCCCGGACTAGCGGGAGTGGCTGAGCAGTTCTTC. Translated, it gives CASSPGLAGVAEQFF.

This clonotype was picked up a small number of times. The CDR3 region has the DNA TGTGCCAGCACCCCGGGGGAGGGGGGTCAGCCCCAGCATTTT. The encoded protein is CASTPGEGGQPQHF. This chain uses TRBV28 with TRBJ1-5; D is perhaps TRBD1 (6 bases). CDR1 MDHEN and CDR2 SYDVKM come from the germline V gene. The CDR3 is 14 residues long. V lost 7 bases and J lost 6, with 16 bases in between.

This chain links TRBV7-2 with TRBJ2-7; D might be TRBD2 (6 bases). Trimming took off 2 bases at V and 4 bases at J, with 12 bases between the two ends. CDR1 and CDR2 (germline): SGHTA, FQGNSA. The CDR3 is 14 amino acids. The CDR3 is CASSLREWSYEQYF. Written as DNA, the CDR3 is TGTGCCAGCAGCTTACGGGAGTGGAGTTACGAGCAGTACTTC. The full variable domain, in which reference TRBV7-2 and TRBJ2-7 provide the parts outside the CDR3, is GAGVSQSPSNKVTEKGKDVELRCDPISGHTALYWYRQSLGQGLEFLIYFQGNSAPDKSGLPSDRFSAERTGGSVSTLTIQRTQQEDSAVYLCASSLREWSYEQYFGPGTRLTVT.

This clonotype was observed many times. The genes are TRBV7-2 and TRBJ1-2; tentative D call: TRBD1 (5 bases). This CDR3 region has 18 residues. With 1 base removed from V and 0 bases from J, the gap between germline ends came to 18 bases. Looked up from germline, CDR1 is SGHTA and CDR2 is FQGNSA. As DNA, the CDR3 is TGTGCCAGCAGCTTAGGAGGAGGAGGGGTGGCAGCTAACTATGGCTACACCTTC. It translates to CASSLGGGGVAANYGYTF.

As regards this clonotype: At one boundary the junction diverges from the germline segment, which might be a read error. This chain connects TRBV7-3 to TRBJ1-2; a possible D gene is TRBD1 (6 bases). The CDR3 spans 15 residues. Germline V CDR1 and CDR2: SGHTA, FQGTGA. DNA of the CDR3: TGTGCCAGCAGCGTAACTCAGGGGATCGGCTATGGCTACACCTTC. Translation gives CASSVTQGIGYGYTF.

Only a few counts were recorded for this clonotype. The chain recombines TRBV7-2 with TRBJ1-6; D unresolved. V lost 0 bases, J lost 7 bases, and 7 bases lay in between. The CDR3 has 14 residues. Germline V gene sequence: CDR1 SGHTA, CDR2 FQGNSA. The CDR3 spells CASSLALRNSPLHF. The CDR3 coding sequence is TGTGCCAGCAGCTTAGCTCTGCGAAATTCACCCCTCCACTTT.

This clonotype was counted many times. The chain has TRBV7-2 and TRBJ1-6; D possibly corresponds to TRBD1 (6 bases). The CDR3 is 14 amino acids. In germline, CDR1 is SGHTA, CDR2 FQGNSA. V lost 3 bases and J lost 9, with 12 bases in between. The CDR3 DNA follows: TGTGCCAGCAGCTTGTTAAGGGGGGTTTCACCCCTCCACTTT. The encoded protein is CASSLLRGVSPLHF. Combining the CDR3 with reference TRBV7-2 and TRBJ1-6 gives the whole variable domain GAGVSQSPSNKVTEKGKDVELRCDPISGHTALYWYRQSLGQGLEFLIYFQGNSAPDKSGLPSDRFSAERTGGSVSTLTIQRTQQEDSAVYLCASSLLRGVSPLHFGNGTRLTVT.

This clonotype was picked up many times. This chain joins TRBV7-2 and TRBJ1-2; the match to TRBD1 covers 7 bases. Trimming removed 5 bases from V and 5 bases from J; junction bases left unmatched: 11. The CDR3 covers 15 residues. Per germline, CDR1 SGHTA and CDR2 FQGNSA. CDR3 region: CASSHRSTGWYGYTF. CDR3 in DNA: TGTGCCAGCAGCCATCGATCGACAGGGTGGTATGGCTACACCTTC. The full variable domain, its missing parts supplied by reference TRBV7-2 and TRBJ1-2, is GAGVSQSPSNKVTEKGKDVELRCDPISGHTALYWYRQSLGQGLEFLIYFQGNSAPDKSGLPSDRFSAERTGGSVSTLTIQRTQQEDSAVYLCASSHRSTGWYGYTFGSGTRLTVV.

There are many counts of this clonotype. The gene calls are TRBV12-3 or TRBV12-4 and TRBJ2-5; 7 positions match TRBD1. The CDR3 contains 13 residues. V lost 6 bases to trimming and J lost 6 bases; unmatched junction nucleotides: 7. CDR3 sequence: CASRLDRVQTQYF. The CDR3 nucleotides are TGTGCCAGCAGACTCGACAGGGTCCAGACCCAGTACTTC.

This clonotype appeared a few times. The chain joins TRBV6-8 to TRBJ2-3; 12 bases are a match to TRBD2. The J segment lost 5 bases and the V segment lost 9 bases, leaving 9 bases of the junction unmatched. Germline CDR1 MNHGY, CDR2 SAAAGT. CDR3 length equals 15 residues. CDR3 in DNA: TGTGCCAGTGGAGATCTAGCGGGAGGGAAAGATACGCAGTATTTT. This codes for CASGDLAGGKDTQYF.